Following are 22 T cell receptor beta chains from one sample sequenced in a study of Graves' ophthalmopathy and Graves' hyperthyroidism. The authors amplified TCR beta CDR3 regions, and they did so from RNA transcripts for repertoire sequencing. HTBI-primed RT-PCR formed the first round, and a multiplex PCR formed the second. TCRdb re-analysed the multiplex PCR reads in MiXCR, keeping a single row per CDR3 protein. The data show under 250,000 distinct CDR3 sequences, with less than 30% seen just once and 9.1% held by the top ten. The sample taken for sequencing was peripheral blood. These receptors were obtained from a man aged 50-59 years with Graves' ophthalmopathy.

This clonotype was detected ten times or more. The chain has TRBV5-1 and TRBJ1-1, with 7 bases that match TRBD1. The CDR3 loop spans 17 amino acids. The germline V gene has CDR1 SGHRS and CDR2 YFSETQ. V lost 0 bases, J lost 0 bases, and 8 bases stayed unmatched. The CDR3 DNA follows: TGCGCCAGCAGCTTGGAAGGACAGGCCCCCATGAACACTGAAGCTTTCTTT. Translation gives CASSLEGQAPMNTEAFF.

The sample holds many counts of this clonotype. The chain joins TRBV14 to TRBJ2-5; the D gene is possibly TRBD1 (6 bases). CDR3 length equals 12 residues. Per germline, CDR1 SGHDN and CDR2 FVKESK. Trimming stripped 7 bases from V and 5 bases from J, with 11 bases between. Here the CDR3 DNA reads TGTGCCAGCATCAGGGGTGGGGAGACCCAGTACTTC. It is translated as CASIRGGETQYF. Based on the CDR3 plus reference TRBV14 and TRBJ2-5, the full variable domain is EAGVTQFPSHSVIEKGQTVTLRCDPISGHDNLYWYRRVMGKEIKFLLHFVKESKQDESGMPNNRFLAERTGGTYSTLKVQPAELEDSGVYFCASIRGGETQYFGPGTRLLVL.

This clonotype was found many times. The CDR3 coding sequence is TGTGCCAGCAGTTACGTCTCCTGGGAAGTCACAGATACGCAGTATTTT. This translates into CASSYVSWEVTDTQYF. This chain connects TRBV6-5 to TRBJ2-3, with unresolved D. There are 16 residues in the CDR3. Trimming removed 2 bases at V and 2 bases at J, with 14 bases between. Germline CDR1 and CDR2: MNHEY and SVGAGI.

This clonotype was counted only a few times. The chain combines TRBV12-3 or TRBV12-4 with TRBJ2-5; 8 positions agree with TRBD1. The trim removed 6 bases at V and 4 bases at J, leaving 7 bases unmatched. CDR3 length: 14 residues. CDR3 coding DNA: TGTGCCAGCAGCCTTCGACAGGGGAGAGAGACCCAGTACTTC. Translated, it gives CASSLRQGRETQYF.

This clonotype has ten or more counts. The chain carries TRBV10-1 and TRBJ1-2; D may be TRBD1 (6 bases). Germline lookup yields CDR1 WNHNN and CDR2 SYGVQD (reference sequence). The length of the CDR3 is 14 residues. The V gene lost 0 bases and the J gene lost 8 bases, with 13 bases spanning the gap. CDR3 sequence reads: CASSESRTDDGYTF. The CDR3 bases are TGCGCCAGCAGTGAGTCTAGGACAGATGACGGCTACACCTTC.

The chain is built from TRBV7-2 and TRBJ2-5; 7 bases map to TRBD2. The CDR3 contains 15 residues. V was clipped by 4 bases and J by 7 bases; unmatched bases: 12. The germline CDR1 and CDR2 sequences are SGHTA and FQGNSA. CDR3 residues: CASSYRTRLAGTQYF. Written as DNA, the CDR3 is TGTGCCAGCAGCTACCGGACTAGATTGGCTGGGACCCAGTACTTC. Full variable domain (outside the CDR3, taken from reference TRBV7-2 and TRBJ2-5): GAGVSQSPSNKVTEKGKDVELRCDPISGHTALYWYRQSLGQGLEFLIYFQGNSAPDKSGLPSDRFSAERTGGSVSTLTIQRTQQEDSAVYLCASSYRTRLAGTQYFGPGTRLLVL.

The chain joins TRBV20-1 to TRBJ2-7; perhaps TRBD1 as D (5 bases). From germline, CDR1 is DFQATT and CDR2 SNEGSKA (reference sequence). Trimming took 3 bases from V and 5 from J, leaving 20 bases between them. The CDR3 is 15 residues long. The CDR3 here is CSASRQGGSIHEQYF. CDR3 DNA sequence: TGCAGTGCTAGTCGGCAGGGCGGTAGCATCCACGAGCAGTACTTC.

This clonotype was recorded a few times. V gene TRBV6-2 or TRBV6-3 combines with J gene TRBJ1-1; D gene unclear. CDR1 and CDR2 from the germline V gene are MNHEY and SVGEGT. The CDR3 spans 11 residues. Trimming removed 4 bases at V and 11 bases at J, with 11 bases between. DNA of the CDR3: TGTGCCAGCAGTTCGGGTACCCGGGCTTTCTTT. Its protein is CASSSGTRAFF.

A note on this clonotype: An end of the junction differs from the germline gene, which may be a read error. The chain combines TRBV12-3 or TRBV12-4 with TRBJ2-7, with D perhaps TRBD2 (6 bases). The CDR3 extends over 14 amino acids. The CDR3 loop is CATSGGDAPYEQYF. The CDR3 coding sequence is TGTGCCACCAGTGGAGGGGACGCCCCCTACGAGCAGTACTTC.

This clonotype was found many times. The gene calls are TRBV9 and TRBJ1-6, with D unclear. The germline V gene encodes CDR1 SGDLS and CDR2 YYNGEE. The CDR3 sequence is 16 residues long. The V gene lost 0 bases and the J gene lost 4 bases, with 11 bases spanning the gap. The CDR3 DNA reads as TGTGCCAGCAGCGTAGAAGAGGAGAGGTATAATTCACCCCTCCACTTT. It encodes CASSVEEERYNSPLHF.

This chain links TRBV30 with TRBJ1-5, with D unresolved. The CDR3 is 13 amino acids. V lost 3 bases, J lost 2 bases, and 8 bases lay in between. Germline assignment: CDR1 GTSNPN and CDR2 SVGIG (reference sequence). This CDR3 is CAWSPNGNQPQHF. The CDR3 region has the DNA TGTGCCTGGAGCCCCAACGGCAATCAGCCCCAGCATTTT.

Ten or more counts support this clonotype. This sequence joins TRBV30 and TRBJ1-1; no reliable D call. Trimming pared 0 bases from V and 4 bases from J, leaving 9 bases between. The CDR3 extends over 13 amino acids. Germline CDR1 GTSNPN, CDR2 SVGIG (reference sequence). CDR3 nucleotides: TGTGCCTGGAGTGTGAAGGTAGGCACTGAAGCTTTCTTT. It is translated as CAWSVKVGTEAFF.

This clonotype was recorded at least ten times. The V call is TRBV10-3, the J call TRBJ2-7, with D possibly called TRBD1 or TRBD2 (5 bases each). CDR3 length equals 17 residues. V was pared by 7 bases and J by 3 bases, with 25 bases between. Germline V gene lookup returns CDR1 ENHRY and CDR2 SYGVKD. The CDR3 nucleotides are TGTGCCATCAAGGAAGGTCGTCAAGGGACCTCACTCTACGAGCAGTACTTC. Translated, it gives CAIKEGRQGTSLYEQYF.

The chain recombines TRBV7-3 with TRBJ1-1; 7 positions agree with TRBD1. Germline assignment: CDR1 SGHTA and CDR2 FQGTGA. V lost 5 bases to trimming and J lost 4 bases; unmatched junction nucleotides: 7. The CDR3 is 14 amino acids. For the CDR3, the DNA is TGTGCCAGCAGCCCCAGGGGGGTTGCCACTGAAGCTTTCTTT. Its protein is CASSPRGVATEAFF.

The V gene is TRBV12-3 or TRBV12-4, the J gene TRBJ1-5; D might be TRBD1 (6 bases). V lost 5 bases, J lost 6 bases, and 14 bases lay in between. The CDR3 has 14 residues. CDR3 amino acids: CASSGNRAAQPQHF. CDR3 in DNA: TGTGCCAGCAGTGGAAACAGGGCAGCTCAGCCCCAGCATTTT.

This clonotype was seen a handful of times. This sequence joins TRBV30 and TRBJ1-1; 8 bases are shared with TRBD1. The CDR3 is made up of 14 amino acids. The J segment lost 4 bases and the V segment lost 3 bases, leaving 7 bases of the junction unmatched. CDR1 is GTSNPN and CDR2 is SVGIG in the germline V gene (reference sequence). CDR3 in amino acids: CAWSGQGWATEAFF. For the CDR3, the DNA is TGTGCCTGGAGCGGACAGGGCTGGGCCACTGAAGCTTTCTTT.

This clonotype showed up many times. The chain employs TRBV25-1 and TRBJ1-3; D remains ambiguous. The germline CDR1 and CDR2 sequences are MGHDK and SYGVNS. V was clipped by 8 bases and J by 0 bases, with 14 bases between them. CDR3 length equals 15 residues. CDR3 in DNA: TGTGCCAGCGGCGAAGACCTACACTCTGGAAACACCATATATTTT. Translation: CASGEDLHSGNTIYF.

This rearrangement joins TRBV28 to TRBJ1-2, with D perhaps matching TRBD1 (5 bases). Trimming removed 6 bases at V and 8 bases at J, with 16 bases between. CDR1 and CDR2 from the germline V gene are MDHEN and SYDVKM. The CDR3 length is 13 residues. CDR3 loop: CASSLEAGWGYTF. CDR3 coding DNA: TGTGCCAGCAGCCTTGAGGCAGGGTGGGGCTACACCTTC.

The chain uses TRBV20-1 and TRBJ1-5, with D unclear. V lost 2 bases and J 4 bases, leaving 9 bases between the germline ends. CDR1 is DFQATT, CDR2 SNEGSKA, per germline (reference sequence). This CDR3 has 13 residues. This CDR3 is CSARSEVNQPQHF. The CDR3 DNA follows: TGCAGTGCTAGATCGGAGGTGAATCAGCCCCAGCATTTT.

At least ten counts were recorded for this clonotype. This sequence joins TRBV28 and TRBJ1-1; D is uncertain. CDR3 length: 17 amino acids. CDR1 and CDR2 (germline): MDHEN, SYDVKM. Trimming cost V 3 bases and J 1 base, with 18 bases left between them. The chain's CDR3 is CASSFPMRIRGNTEAFF. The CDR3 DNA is TGTGCCAGCAGTTTTCCGATGAGAATCCGGGGGAACACTGAAGCTTTCTTT.

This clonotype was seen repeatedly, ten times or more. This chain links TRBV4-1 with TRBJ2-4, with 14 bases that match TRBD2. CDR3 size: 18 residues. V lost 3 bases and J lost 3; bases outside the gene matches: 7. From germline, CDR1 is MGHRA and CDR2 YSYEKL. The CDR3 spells CASSHQPGLAGGKNIQYF. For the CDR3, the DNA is TGCGCCAGCAGCCATCAACCCGGACTAGCGGGAGGCAAAAACATTCAGTACTTC.

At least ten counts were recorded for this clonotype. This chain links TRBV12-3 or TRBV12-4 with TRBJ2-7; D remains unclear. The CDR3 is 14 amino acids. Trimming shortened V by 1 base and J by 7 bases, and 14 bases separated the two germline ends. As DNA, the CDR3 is TGTGCCAGCAGTTTAGGGTATCCCGTACGGGAGCAGTACTTC. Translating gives CASSLGYPVREQYF.